This TCR beta chain was captured by sequencing in a study of blood T cell repertoires in COVID-19. Study processing details: Counts of nucleated cells, estimated from reference gene primer amplification, were obtained. Using immunoSEQ multiplex PCR, the repertoire was profiled, and TCRdb retains in-frame clones only, with some absent. V and J calls and clone size follow that table, whereas D and trimming were derived from the DNA. The profile covers some 320,000 clones, with 89% appearing a single time and approximately 5% taken by the ten largest. CDR1 and CDR2 from the germline V gene are MNHEY and SVGEGT. The germline V and J ends were trimmed by 6 bases and 4 bases, with 10 bases remaining between them. The CDR3 covers 13 residues. Participant-reported clinical history was the basis for cohort assignment. Each recovered donor of Cohort 3 presented with two negative PCRs, clearance, or symptom resolution.

This clone was detected only once. The sequencing sample was made of PBMCs or T cells enriched from blood (not recorded which). This rearrangement joins TRBV6-2 or TRBV6-3 to TRBJ1-5; the D is unclear. The clonotype was recovered from a man between 60 and 75 years old who had recovered from COVID-19. CDR3 protein: CASSKPGNQPQHF. CDR3 DNA sequence: TGTGCCAGCAGCAAACCGGGAAATCAGCCCCAGCATTTT.